The clone carrying this TCR beta chain came up many times. What it recognizes is unknown. Addition of a universal primer site occurred through template switching, and cDNA carried unique molecular identifiers. TCRdb re-derived calls from the 5' RACE reads in MiXCR, one entry per CDR3 protein. Of roughly 240,000 distinct CDR3 sequences listed, 5.5% to 7% are singletons. This entry comes from a study of identical twins. General study points: Sequences that were beta out-of-frame showed weaker excess twin sharing. The authors noted that invariant MAIT and iNKT cells could partly confound zero-insertion analyses. Twin-shared out-of-frame alpha sequences were enriched for low generation probability.

These same data were also listed under a study on yellow fever vaccine responses in identical twins.

The material sequenced was memory (CD45RO+) T cells sorted from blood. The sequence came from a woman younger than 30 in good health.

The CDR3 region is CASSFRRSVEAFF. The CDR3 region has the DNA TGTGCCAGCAGTTTCCGACGGTCGGTTGAAGCTTTCTTT. This chain uses TRBV6-5 with TRBJ1-1; D not certain. Germline V gene lookup returns CDR1 MNHEY and CDR2 SVGAGI. The CDR3 totals 13 residues. V was clipped by 4 bases and J by 7 bases, with 13 bases between them.